The next 20 T cell receptor beta chains were all read from a single sample in a study of Ad26.COV2.S vaccination and SARS-CoV-2 variants. Libraries were prepared by immunoSEQ multiplex PCR; TCRdb keeps only in-frame clonotypes and omits some of them. Of about 400,000 clones in the sample, approximately 91% were seen once. Indicated treatment: about 20 received Ad26.COV2.S at low or high dose, single or two shots; roughly 5 received placebo; per-sample allocation not given. Day 63 following the first vaccine or placebo injection was when the samples were taken. The input for sequencing was peripheral blood, taken in a trial of Ad26.COV2.S vaccine versus placebo. These receptors came from a person between 18 and 60 years old who received the Ad26.COV2.S COVID-19 vaccine or a placebo.

The rearrangement uses TRBV19 and TRBJ1-1; D is possibly TRBD1 (6 bases). Germline V gene lookup returns CDR1 LNHDA and CDR2 SQIVND (reference sequence). V was trimmed by 4 bases and J by 7 bases, leaving 13 bases between them. This CDR3 contains 13 residues. Here the CDR3 reads CASSKGGVGEAFF. The CDR3 DNA follows: TGTGCCAGTAGTAAGGGGGGGGTGGGTGAAGCTTTCTTT.

This clone was seen more than once but under ten times. This rearrangement joins TRBV4-2 to TRBJ1-6; 7 bases are shared with TRBD1. CDR3 length: 16 amino acids. Germline CDR1 and CDR2: LGHNA and YNFKEQ. J was trimmed by 5 bases and V by 0 bases; bases with no gene match: 4. In nucleotides, the CDR3 is TGTGCCAGCAGCCAAGAGGCCGGGACAGATAATTCACCCCTCCACTTT. Translating it yields CASSQEAGTDNSPLHF.

There are a few counts of this clone. The chain is built from TRBV30 and TRBJ1-5; a possible D gene is TRBD1 (5 bases). V lost 3 bases and J lost 6, with 12 bases in between. The CDR3 sequence is 13 residues long. CDR1 is GTSNPN and CDR2 is SVGIG in the germline V gene (reference sequence). For the CDR3, the DNA is TGTGCCTGGAGGGAGAGCGGGGCTCAGCCCCAGCATTTT. Its protein product is CAWRESGAQPQHF. The variable domain in full, with the rest retrieved from reference TRBV30 and TRBJ1-5, is SQTIHQWPATLVQPVGSPLSLECTVEGTSNPNLYWYRQAAGRGLQLLFYSVGIGQISSEVPQNLSASRPQDRQFILSSKKLLLSDSGFYLCAWRESGAQPQHFGDGTRLSIL.

This clone was picked up one time. The gene calls are TRBV11-2 and TRBJ2-1; D might be TRBD2 (6 bases). Germline CDR1 and CDR2: SGHAT and FQNNGV. The length of the CDR3 is 18 residues. The ends were cut back, 0 bases at V and 7 bases at J, with 22 bases in the middle. The CDR3 DNA reads TGTGCCAGCAGCTTAGATCGAAGGAGAGGGCCGGCGGGAAATGAGCAGTTCTTC. As protein: CASSLDRRRGPAGNEQFF.

The J gene is TRBJ2-1, the V gene TRBV27; 14 positions match TRBD2. Per germline, CDR1 MNHEY and CDR2 SMNVEV (reference sequence). This CDR3 comprises 16 residues. The junction had 7 bases not matched to a gene; V was cut back by 5 bases and J by 7 bases. CDR3 loop: CASSPWTSGRSNEQFF. As DNA, the CDR3 is TGTGCCAGCAGTCCTTGGACTAGCGGGAGGTCGAATGAGCAGTTCTTC.

This clone has just one count. V is TRBV6-1 and J is TRBJ2-7, with D tentatively TRBD2 (6 bases). V lost 3 bases and J lost 5, with 14 bases in between. This CDR3 has 14 residues. Per germline, CDR1 MNHNS and CDR2 SASEGT. CDR3 DNA: TGTGCCAGCAGTGAGACTAGAAGAGCAGACGAGCAGTACTTC. Its protein is CASSETRRADEQYF.

The J gene is TRBJ2-4, the V gene TRBV2; TRBD1 might be the D (5 bases). V shed 3 bases and J shed 7 bases, with 13 bases lying between them. Germline CDR1 is SNHLY and CDR2 is FYNNEI. The CDR3 sequence is 14 residues long. CDR3 nucleotide sequence: TGTGCCAGCAGTGACCAGCAGGGCCGGAACATTCAGTACTTC. Protein sequence: CASSDQQGRNIQYF.

V and J are TRBV5-1 and TRBJ2-7; 7 nucleotides agree with TRBD1. J was trimmed by 5 bases and V by 0 bases; bases with no gene match: 14. Germline CDR1 and CDR2: SGHRS and YFSETQ. The CDR3 spans 17 residues. DNA for the CDR3: TGCGCCAGCAGCTTGGTGGGGTCCGGGACAGTTTTCAACGAGCAGTACTTC. It translates to CASSLVGSGTVFNEQYF.

The chain carries TRBV9 and TRBJ2-2, with TRBD2 matching 8 bases. CDR3 size: 15 residues. Germline V gene lookup returns CDR1 SGDLS and CDR2 YYNGEE. Trimming removed 2 bases from V and 2 bases from J; junction bases left unmatched: 2. This CDR3 is CASSVGTSNTGELFF. The CDR3 nucleotides are TGTGCCAGCAGCGTCGGGACTAGTAACACCGGGGAGCTGTTTTTT.

The chain combines TRBV5-4 with TRBJ2-2; the match to TRBD1 covers 9 bases. This CDR3 contains 17 residues. Germline V lookup: CDR1 SGHNT, CDR2 YYREEE (reference sequence). The junction had 7 bases not matched to a gene; V was cut back by 0 bases and J by 4 bases. The CDR3 DNA is TGTGCCAGCAGCTTGGCCCTGGGACAGGGAGGCACCGGGGAGCTGTTTTTT. It yields the protein CASSLALGQGGTGELFF.

The sample holds one count of this clone. The V and J genes are TRBV5-6 and TRBJ2-7, with 9 bases matching TRBD2. The germline gives CDR1 SGHDT, CDR2 YYEEEE. Germline trimming cut 2 bases from V and 4 bases from J; bases unmatched to any gene: 10. This CDR3 contains 16 residues. As DNA, the CDR3 is TGTGCCAGCAGCTTTCTTAGCGGGAGTAGGAATTACGAGCAGTACTTC. Translation gives CASSFLSGSRNYEQYF.

On this clone: Other nucleotide sequences in the sample specify the same CDR3. The chain couples TRBV28 to TRBJ1-1; tentatively, D is TRBD1 (5 bases). CDR3 length: 14 residues. V dropped 3 bases and J dropped 1 base, with 9 bases sitting between them. Germline V CDR1 and CDR2: MDHEN, SYDVKM. The CDR3 here is CASSFPTGNTEAFF. The CDR3 DNA sequence: TGTGCCAGCAGTTTCCCAACAGGGAACACTGAAGCTTTCTTT.

The chain combines TRBV25-1 with TRBJ1-6, with a possible D match to TRBD1 (6 bases). Germline V gene sequence: CDR1 MGHDK, CDR2 SYGVNS. V lost 4 bases and J 7 bases, leaving 11 bases between the germline ends. The CDR3 totals 14 residues. The CDR3 loop reads CASSGRGKNSPLHF. As DNA, the CDR3 is TGTGCCAGCAGTGGGAGGGGGAAGAATTCACCCCTCCACTTT.

The chain links TRBV28 to TRBJ2-3, with 10 bases matching TRBD1. The germline V gene encodes CDR1 MDHEN and CDR2 SYDVKM. There are 16 residues in the CDR3. The J segment lost 2 bases and the V segment lost 6 bases, leaving 8 bases of the junction unmatched. CDR3 protein: CASRSAGTGDTDTQYF. CDR3 sequence (DNA): TGTGCCAGCAGGTCAGCCGGGACAGGGGACACAGATACGCAGTATTTT. The entire variable domain, with the rest obtained from reference TRBV28 and TRBJ2-3, is as follows: DVKVTQSSRYLVKRTGEKVFLECVQDMDHENMFWYRQDPGLGLRLIYFSYDVKMKEKGDIPEGYSVSREKKERFSLILESASTNQTSMYLCASRSAGTGDTDTQYFGPGTRLTVL.

The chain recombines TRBV29-1 with TRBJ2-5; the D is unclear. CDR1 and CDR2 from the germline V gene are SQVTM and ANQGSEA. The CDR3 has 12 residues. V gave up 2 bases and J gave up 4 bases, with 8 bases separating them. The CDR3 spells CSVEIGAETQYF. The CDR3, as DNA: TGCAGCGTTGAAATTGGTGCAGAGACCCAGTACTTC.

The gene calls are TRBV11-2 and TRBJ2-7; TRBD2 is a possible D gene (6 bases). CDR1 and CDR2 from the germline V gene are SGHAT and FQNNGV. This CDR3 is built from 13 residues. V lost 3 bases to trimming and J lost 7 bases, with 13 bases between them. CDR3 loop: CASSFRDWREQYF. CDR3 bases: TGTGCCAGCAGCTTTAGGGACTGGCGAGAGCAGTACTTC.

The V gene is TRBV28, the J gene TRBJ2-1; 13 bases align to TRBD2. This CDR3 spans 13 amino acids. V lost 7 bases and J lost 10; bases outside the gene matches: 4. CDR1 and CDR2 (germline): MDHEN, SYDVKM. CDR3 nucleotides: TGTGCCAGCAACCTGGGACTAGCGGGGGAGCAGTTCTTC. Protein: CASNLGLAGEQFF.

The chain combines TRBV2 with TRBJ2-2; TRBD2 aligns across 7 bases. Germline CDR1 and CDR2: SNHLY and FYNNEI. The junction had 13 bases not matched to a gene; V was cut back by 4 bases and J by 2 bases. This CDR3 region has 18 residues. The CDR3 sequence: CASSGVSSGGVNTGELFF. The CDR3 DNA reads as TGTGCCAGCAGTGGAGTGTCTAGCGGCGGGGTCAACACCGGGGAGCTGTTTTTT. The whole variable domain, remainder taken from reference TRBV2 and TRBJ2-2, is EPEVTQTPSHQVTQMGQEVILRCVPISNHLYFYWYRQILGQKVEFLVSFYNNEISEKSEIFDDQFSVERPDGSNFTLKIRSTKLEDSAMYFCASSGVSSGGVNTGELFFGEGSRLTVL.

The V and J genes are TRBV6-2 or TRBV6-3 and TRBJ2-1; D call uncertain. Germline values: CDR1 MNHEY, CDR2 SVGEGT. Trimming shortened V by 5 bases and J by 1 base, and 9 bases separated the two germline ends. The CDR3 spans 14 residues. The chain's CDR3 is CASSPTPSYNEQFF. The CDR3, as DNA: TGTGCCAGCAGTCCGACTCCGTCCTACAATGAGCAGTTCTTC.

This clone was recorded at least ten times. The chain joins TRBV5-8 to TRBJ1-1, with 9 bases matching TRBD1. Germline V gene data show CDR1 as SGHTS and CDR2 as YDEGEE. The CDR3 is 15 residues long. The V gene end was trimmed by 4 bases and the J gene end by 6 bases; junction bases not matched to a gene: 10. The CDR3 DNA reads as TGTGCCAGCAGCCTGGGGGGACAGGGAAGTTCTGAAGCTTTCTTT. Protein: CASSLGGQGSSEAFF.